This TCR beta chain was identified in a study of radiation and T cells in renal cell carcinoma. General observations from the study: From baseline, blood top tumor clonotypes peaked at 2 weeks post-radiation.

Time point: blood 4 weeks post-SBRT, at nephrectomy. Treatment: 15 Gy SBRT to primary tumor, nephrectomy 4 weeks later. Nephrectomy followed 15 Gy stereotactic body radiation by 4 weeks. Sequenced by immunoSEQ multiplex PCR; TCRdb stores in-frame clones only, minus some. The table records around 180,000 clones, about 88% of them present only once. There are 14 residues in the CDR3. The V end lost 3 bases, the J end lost 4 bases, and 9 bases lay between the germline ends. Looked up from germline, CDR1 is MNHNY and CDR2 is SVGAGI (reference sequence). Turning to this clone: The antigen is not known.

The J gene is TRBJ1-4, the V gene TRBV6-6; possibly TRBD1 for D (5 bases). The material sequenced was blood, taken from a patient whose treatment included radiotherapy and nephrectomy. The receptor's source is a woman aged 45-59 years with renal cell carcinoma. This CDR3 is CASSYGAVNEKLFF. The CDR3 DNA reads TGTGCCAGCAGTTATGGGGCTGTTAATGAAAAACTGTTTTTT.